This T cell receptor beta chain appears in the sequencing data of a study of blood T cell repertoires in COVID-19. CDR3 length: 16 residues. The V gene lost 5 bases and the J gene lost 8 bases, with 22 bases spanning the gap. The germline V gene encodes CDR1 SGHAT and CDR2 FQNNGV. Assay: immunoSEQ multiplex PCR; the TCRdb copy retains only in-frame clones and omits some. Of roughly 45,000 clones listed, around 79% are singletons. The sequenced sample was peripheral blood. The TCR originated in a woman aged 60-70 years with acute or convalescent COVID-19. The chain recombines TRBV11-2 with TRBJ1-3, with D possibly being TRBD1 (6 bases). This chain's CDR3 is CASSPPGGRVGDTIYF. The CDR3 region has the DNA TGTGCCAGCAGCCCGCCGGGGGGGCGGGTAGGCGACACCATATATTTT.